This T cell receptor beta chain was sequenced for a study of identical twins' blood T cells. TCR cDNA libraries came from RNA via a modified published protocol. Each TCR cDNA library carried sample-specific barcodes on both ends. TCRdb re-called the 5' RACE reads through MiXCR, storing one row per CDR3 protein. The sample carries hundreds of thousands of distinct CDR3 sequences, roughly 28% recorded once. Overall study results and limits: Abundant TCRbeta CDR3s overlapped more between twins than with unrelated donors.

Comments on this clonotype: What it binds is unknown.

This TCR derives from a woman aged 18 to 49 in good health. Sequencing input: PBMCs.

The CDR3 DNA reads as TGTGCCAGCAGCTTAAAAGGGTTGAATGAAAAACTGTTTTTT. It specifies CASSLKGLNEKLFF. The chain uses TRBV7-9 and TRBJ1-4, with D unclear. Trimming removed 2 bases from V and 5 bases from J, with 9 bases in between. There are 14 residues in the CDR3. Per germline, CDR1 SEHNR and CDR2 FQNEAQ (reference sequence).